The 4 T cell receptor beta chains below all came from one sample that was sequenced in a study of regulatory T cells in long-lasting Graves disease. iRepertoire HTBI primers and Arm-PCR of CDR3 regions built TCR beta libraries. One entry per CDR3 protein results from TCRdb running MiXCR on the multiplex PCR reads. The sample holds roughly 610,000 distinct CDR3 sequences, 15% to 20% seen once. As for time point: newly diagnosed GD, antithyroid drugs for less than 3 months. RNA isolated from PBMCs was used to make the TCR library. These data were also filed under a second study, of T cells in Graves' hyperthyroidism and ophthalmopathy.

Sequences were derived from peripheral blood mononuclear cells (PBMCs), sampled at new diagnosis, from a patient treated with antithyroid drugs. Every receptor here comes from a man aged 18 to 29 with Graves disease.

As concerns this clonotype: A far larger clone is a single base away, which makes a read error likely. This sequence joins TRBV5-1 and TRBJ2-1; 14 bases agree with TRBD2. Looked up from germline, CDR1 is SGHRS and CDR2 is YFSETQ. The length of the CDR3 is 17 residues. CDR3: CASSSITGTSGSDEQFF. CDR3 sequence (DNA): TGTGCCAGCAGCTCCATAACCGGGACTAGCGGGAGCGATGAGCAGTTCTTC.

This clonotype was observed many times. The rearrangement links TRBV7-2 to TRBJ2-3; possible D gene TRBD1, 5 bases. Near its end, the DNA agrees better with TRBJ2-7, so the J call may be wrong. Per germline, CDR1 SGHTA and CDR2 FQGNSA. The CDR3 is made up of 14 amino acids. Here the CDR3 reads CASSLEDRPYEQYF. The CDR3 coding sequence is TGTGCCAGCAGCTTAGAAGACAGACCCTACGAGCAGTACTTC.

This chain uses TRBV28 with TRBJ2-5; perhaps TRBD2 as D (5 bases). The CDR3 spans 14 residues. Germline-derived CDR1 and CDR2 are MDHEN and SYDVKM. Trimming pared 3 bases from V and 5 bases from J, leaving 13 bases between. CDR3 sequence reads: CASSFGGGLETQYF. For the CDR3, the DNA is TGTGCCAGCAGTTTTGGAGGCGGTCTGGAGACCCAGTACTTC.

The V call is TRBV5-1, the J call TRBJ1-6; TRBD1 agrees at 10 bases. The CDR3 contains 18 residues. Germline V gene lookup returns CDR1 SGHRS and CDR2 YFSETQ. The V and J ends lost 0 bases and 6 bases, in that order; junction bases with no gene match: 9. The CDR3 sequence is CASSLEAFRDRGNSPLHF. CDR3 DNA: TGCGCCAGCAGCTTGGAGGCTTTCCGGGACAGGGGTAATTCACCCCTCCACTTT.